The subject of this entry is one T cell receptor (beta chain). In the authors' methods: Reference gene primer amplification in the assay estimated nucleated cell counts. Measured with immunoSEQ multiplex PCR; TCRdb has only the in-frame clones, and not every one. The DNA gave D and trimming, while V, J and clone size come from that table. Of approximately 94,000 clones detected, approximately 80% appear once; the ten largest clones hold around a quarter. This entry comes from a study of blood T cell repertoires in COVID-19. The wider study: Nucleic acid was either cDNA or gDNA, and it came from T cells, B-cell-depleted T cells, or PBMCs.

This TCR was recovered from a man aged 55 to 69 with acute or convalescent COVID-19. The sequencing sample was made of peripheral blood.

The CDR3 loop reads CATSDRTGGDGYTF. The CDR3 DNA sequence: TGTGCCACCAGTGATAGGACAGGGGGCGATGGCTACACCTTC. The gene calls are TRBV24-1 and TRBJ1-2; 11 bases agree with TRBD1. The V gene end was trimmed by 3 bases and the J gene end by 6 bases; junction bases not matched to a gene: 2. The germline V gene has CDR1 KGHDR and CDR2 SFDVKD. CDR3 length equals 14 residues.